This T cell receptor (beta chain) was sequenced during a study of control samples from healthy donors and cancer patients. Germline loops: CDR1 SGHTA, CDR2 FQGNSA. This CDR3 has 12 residues. V lost 3 bases and J 5 bases, leaving 7 bases between the germline ends. The method was immunoSEQ multiplex PCR; TCRdb's version includes in-frame clones alone and lacks a portion of them. This table has 13,000 to 15,000 clones, around three quarters appearing once. Sequenced: formalin-fixed, paraffin-embedded tissue. The rearrangement joins TRBV7-2 to TRBJ1-1; D uncertain. The sequence was collected from a female donor with lung cancer. The CDR3 spells CASSFLGTEAFF. The CDR3 nucleotides are TGTGCCAGCAGCTTCTTGGGTACTGAAGCTTTCTTT.